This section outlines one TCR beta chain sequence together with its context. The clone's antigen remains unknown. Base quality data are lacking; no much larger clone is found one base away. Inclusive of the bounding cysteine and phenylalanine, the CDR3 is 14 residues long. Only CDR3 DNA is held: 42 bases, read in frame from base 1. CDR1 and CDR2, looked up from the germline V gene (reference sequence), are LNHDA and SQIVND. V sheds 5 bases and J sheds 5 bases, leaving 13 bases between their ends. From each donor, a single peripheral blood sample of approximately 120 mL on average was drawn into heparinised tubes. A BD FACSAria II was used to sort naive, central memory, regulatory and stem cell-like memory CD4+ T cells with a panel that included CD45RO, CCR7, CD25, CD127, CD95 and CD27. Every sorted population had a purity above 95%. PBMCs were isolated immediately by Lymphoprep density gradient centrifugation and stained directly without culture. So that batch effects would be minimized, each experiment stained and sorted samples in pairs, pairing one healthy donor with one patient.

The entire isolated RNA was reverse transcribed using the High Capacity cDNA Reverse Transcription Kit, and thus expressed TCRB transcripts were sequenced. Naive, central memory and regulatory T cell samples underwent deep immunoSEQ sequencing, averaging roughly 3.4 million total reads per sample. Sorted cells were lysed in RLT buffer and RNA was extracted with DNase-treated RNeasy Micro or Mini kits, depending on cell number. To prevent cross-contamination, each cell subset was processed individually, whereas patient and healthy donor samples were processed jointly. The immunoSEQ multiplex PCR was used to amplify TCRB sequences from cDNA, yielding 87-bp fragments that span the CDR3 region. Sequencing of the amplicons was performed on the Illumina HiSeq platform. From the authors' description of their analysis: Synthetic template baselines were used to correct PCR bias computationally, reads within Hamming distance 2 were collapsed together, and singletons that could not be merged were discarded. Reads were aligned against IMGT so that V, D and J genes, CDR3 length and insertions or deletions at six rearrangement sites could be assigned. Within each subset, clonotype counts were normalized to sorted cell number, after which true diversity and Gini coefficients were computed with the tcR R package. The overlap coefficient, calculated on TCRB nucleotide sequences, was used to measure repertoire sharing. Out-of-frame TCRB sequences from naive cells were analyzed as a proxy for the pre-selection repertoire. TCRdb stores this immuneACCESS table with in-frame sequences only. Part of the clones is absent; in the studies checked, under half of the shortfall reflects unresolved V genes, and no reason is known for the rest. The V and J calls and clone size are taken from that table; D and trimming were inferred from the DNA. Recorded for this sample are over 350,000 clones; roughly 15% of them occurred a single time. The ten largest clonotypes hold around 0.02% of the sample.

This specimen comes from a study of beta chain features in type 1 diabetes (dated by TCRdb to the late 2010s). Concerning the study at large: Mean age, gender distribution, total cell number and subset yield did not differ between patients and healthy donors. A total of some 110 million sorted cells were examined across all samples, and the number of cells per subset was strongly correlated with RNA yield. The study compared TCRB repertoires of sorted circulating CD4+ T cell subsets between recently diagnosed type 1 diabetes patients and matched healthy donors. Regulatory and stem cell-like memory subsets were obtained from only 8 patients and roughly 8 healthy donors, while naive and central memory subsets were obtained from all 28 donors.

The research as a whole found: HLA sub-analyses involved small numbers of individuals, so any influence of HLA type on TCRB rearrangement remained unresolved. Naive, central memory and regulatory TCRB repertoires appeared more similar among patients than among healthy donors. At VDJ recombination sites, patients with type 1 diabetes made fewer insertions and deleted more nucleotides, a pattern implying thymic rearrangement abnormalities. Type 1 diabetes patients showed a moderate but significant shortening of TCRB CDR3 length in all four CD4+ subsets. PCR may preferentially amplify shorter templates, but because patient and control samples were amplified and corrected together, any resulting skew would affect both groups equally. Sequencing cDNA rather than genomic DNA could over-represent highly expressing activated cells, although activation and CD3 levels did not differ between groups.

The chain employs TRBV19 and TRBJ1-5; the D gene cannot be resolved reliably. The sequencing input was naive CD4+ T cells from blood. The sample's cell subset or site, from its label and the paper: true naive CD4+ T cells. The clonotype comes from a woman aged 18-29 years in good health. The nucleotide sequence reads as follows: TGTGCCAGTAGTCCACCCCCACTGGATCAGCCCCAGCATTTT. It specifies CASSPPPLDQPQHF.